The 19 T cell receptor beta chains in this list originate from one sample, sequenced in a study of shared T cell receptors in the human thymus. The assay was immunoSEQ multiplex PCR, and TCRdb's table has in-frame clones only and misses some. The sample holds hundreds of thousands of clones, 80% to 90% seen once. These same records also appear under a second study, on human thymus T cells.

The sample comprised thymocytes. The receptors were sampled from a boy under three years old with a congenital heart defect.

The chain joins TRBV27 to TRBJ2-7; 8 nucleotides match TRBD2. Germline trimming cut 5 bases from V and 3 bases from J; bases unmatched to any gene: 12. The CDR3 contains 16 residues. The germline CDR1 and CDR2 sequences are MNHEY and SMNVEV (reference sequence). CDR3 amino acids: CASSPPPGLEVYEQYF. The CDR3 nucleotides read TGTGCCAGCAGTCCCCCCCCGGGACTAGAAGTCTACGAGCAGTACTTC.

The J gene is TRBJ2-7, the V gene TRBV10-3; TRBD1 is a possible D gene (6 bases). The CDR3 loop spans 16 amino acids. Germline loops: CDR1 ENHRY, CDR2 SYGVKD. The germline V and J ends were trimmed by 4 bases and 1 base, with 17 bases remaining between them. CDR3 DNA: TGTGCCATCAGTGTCGGGTCGAGGACAGAATCCTACGAGCAGTACTTC. It codes for CAISVGSRTESYEQYF.

The rearrangement joins TRBV4-3 to TRBJ2-7, with D possibly being TRBD1 (5 bases). CDR1 LGHNA and CDR2 YSLEER come from the germline V gene. Between the trimmed V and J ends, which lost 0 bases and 4 bases, there was a span of 19 bases. This CDR3 is 17 amino acids long. CDR3 protein: CASSQEVGRLGLYEQYF. The DNA for the CDR3 is TGCGCCAGCAGCCAAGAGGTGGGGCGGTTGGGTCTTTACGAGCAGTACTTC.

This chain links TRBV27 with TRBJ1-3, with D possibly TRBD1 on 5 matching bases. CDR1 and CDR2 from the germline V gene are MNHEY and SMNVEV (reference sequence). The V end lost 2 bases, the J end lost 5 bases, and 13 bases lay between the germline ends. This CDR3 region has 15 residues. CDR3 sequence (DNA): TGTGCCAGCAGTTTAGGGCAGGGTAGTAGAAACACCATATATTTT. This sequence encodes CASSLGQGSRNTIYF.

DNA for the CDR3: TGTGCCAGCAGCGTTAGAGGGGACAAGGGGACCGGGGAGCTGTTTTTT. It is translated as CASSVRGDKGTGELFF. The chain combines TRBV9 with TRBJ2-2; perhaps TRBD1 as D (6 bases). Germline V gene data show CDR1 as SGDLS and CDR2 as YYNGEE. This CDR3 spans 16 amino acids. V lost 2 bases and J 5 bases, leaving 16 bases between the germline ends. Full variable domain (remainder filled in from reference TRBV9 and TRBJ2-2): DSGVTQTPKHLITATGQRVTLRCSPRSGDLSVYWYQQSLDQGLQFLIQYYNGEERAKGNILERFSAQQFPDLHSELNLSSLELGDSALYFCASSVRGDKGTGELFFGEGSRLTVL.

The rearrangement uses TRBV7-2 and TRBJ1-2, with D uncertain. Germline values: CDR1 SGHTA, CDR2 FQGNSA. Trimming took 1 base from V and 8 from J, leaving 11 bases between them. This CDR3 is 13 amino acids long. DNA of the CDR3: TGTGCCAGCAGCTTAGACAGACTATTAGGCTACACCTTC. Protein sequence: CASSLDRLLGYTF.

The J gene is TRBJ2-7, the V gene TRBV2; weak D call: TRBD1 (6 bases). Germline V gives CDR1 SNHLY, CDR2 FYNNEI. Trimming pared 6 bases from V and 6 bases from J, leaving 24 bases between. The CDR3 contains 16 residues. DNA for the CDR3: TGTGCCAGCAGGGGTACGGACAGAAAGCCAATCTCCGAGCAGTACTTC. It specifies CASRGTDRKPISEQYF.

The chain recombines TRBV11-2 with TRBJ2-7; TRBD2 aligns across 7 bases. The CDR3 is 18 residues long. The germline gives CDR1 SGHAT, CDR2 FQNNGV. The V and J ends lost 3 bases and 2 bases, in that order; junction bases with no gene match: 16. The CDR3 loop is CASSFAGEGRTPAYEQYF. In nucleotides, the CDR3 is TGTGCCAGCAGCTTCGCCGGGGAGGGACGCACGCCTGCCTACGAGCAGTACTTC.

The chain has TRBV5-1 and TRBJ1-2; D not certain. The germline gives CDR1 SGHRS, CDR2 YFSETQ. This CDR3 has 13 amino acids. V shed 1 base and J shed 2 bases, with 6 bases lying between them. The CDR3, as DNA: TGCGCCAGCAGCTTGACCAGGAACTATGGCTACACCTTC. Residues: CASSLTRNYGYTF.

The rearrangement joins TRBV14 to TRBJ1-2; 7 nucleotides match TRBD1. V shed 1 base, J shed 4 bases, and the junction held 3 bases outside the gene matches. The CDR3 is 14 residues long. In germline, CDR1 is SGHDN, CDR2 FVKESK. This chain's CDR3 is CASSQGRGLYGYTF. In nucleotides, the CDR3 is TGTGCCAGCAGCCAAGGAAGGGGGCTCTATGGCTACACCTTC.

For the CDR3, the DNA is TGTGCCAGCAGTTTATCTGACAGGGGACGCGAGCAGTACTTC. Translation: CASSLSDRGREQYF. V usage is TRBV28 and J usage is TRBJ2-7, with 8 positions matching TRBD1. Germline trimming cut 1 base from V and 6 bases from J; bases unmatched to any gene: 5. Germline lookup yields CDR1 MDHEN and CDR2 SYDVKM. This CDR3 contains 14 residues.

This rearrangement joins TRBV7-8 to TRBJ1-1; a weak D match, TRBD1 (6 bases). The CDR3 consists of 17 residues. CDR1 is SGHVS and CDR2 is FQNEAQ in the germline V gene. Trimming took off 0 bases at V and 3 bases at J, with 17 bases between the two ends. In DNA, the CDR3 is TGTGCCAGCAGCTTAGCCTCACGGACAGAGGGGCACACTGAAGCTTTCTTT. Its protein product is CASSLASRTEGHTEAFF.

The sample holds a few counts of this clone. The V call is TRBV6-5, the J call TRBJ1-2; a weak D match, TRBD1 (6 bases). Trimming took off 6 bases at V and 2 bases at J, with 13 bases between the two ends. The CDR3 extends over 14 amino acids. Germline V gene lookup returns CDR1 MNHEY and CDR2 SVGAGI. CDR3 amino acids: CASRPTGQNYGYTF. CDR3 DNA: TGTGCCAGCAGGCCGACAGGACAGAACTATGGCTACACCTTC.

This chain uses TRBV10-3 with TRBJ2-1; possibly TRBD2 for D (7 bases). V was pared by 0 bases and J by 5 bases, with 17 bases between. Germline CDR1 and CDR2: ENHRY and SYGVKD. The CDR3 has 17 amino acids. CDR3 loop: CAISESHARGADNEQFF. As DNA, the CDR3 is TGTGCCATCAGTGAGTCTCATGCTCGGGGGGCGGACAATGAGCAGTTCTTC.

V usage is TRBV10-3 and J usage is TRBJ1-1; 7 bases match TRBD1. Germline V gene sequence: CDR1 ENHRY, CDR2 SYGVKD. V trimming: 6 bases; J trimming: 4 bases; junction bases outside the gene matches: 11. This CDR3 spans 15 amino acids. The CDR3 DNA reads as TGTGCCATCAGCTATTCTCCGGGACAGCGCACTGAAGCTTTCTTT. Protein sequence: CAISYSPGQRTEAFF.

This chain joins TRBV27 and TRBJ2-5; 14 bases agree with TRBD2. The V gene end was trimmed by 5 bases and the J gene end by 4 bases; junction bases not matched to a gene: 9. Germline-derived CDR1 and CDR2 are MNHEY and SMNVEV (reference sequence). The length of the CDR3 is 17 residues. The CDR3 is CASSPKTSGRARETQYF. The DNA of the CDR3 is TGTGCCAGCAGTCCCAAGACTAGCGGGAGGGCCCGAGAGACCCAGTACTTC.

The DNA for the CDR3 is TGTGCCAGCAATATGACAGGGGAGGGGTATAATTCACCCCTCCACTTT. Its protein product is CASNMTGEGYNSPLHF. The chain joins TRBV28 to TRBJ1-6, with 8 bases identical to TRBD1. Germline CDR1 is MDHEN and CDR2 is SYDVKM. This CDR3 is built from 16 residues. J gave up 4 bases and V 7 bases, and 9 bases lay outside the gene matches.

This clone has only one observation. The V and J genes are TRBV9 and TRBJ2-7; TRBD2 matches at 7 bases. Germline V gene lookup returns CDR1 SGDLS and CDR2 YYNGEE. V lost 9 bases, J lost 4 bases, and 13 bases stayed unmatched. The CDR3 covers 14 residues. Here the CDR3 reads CATAVGKGGYEQYF. As DNA, the CDR3 is TGTGCCACAGCAGTTGGGAAGGGAGGGTACGAGCAGTACTTC.

CDR3 loop: CASSQDSGTGTSGTYTQYF. The CDR3 nucleotides are TGCGCCAGCAGCCAAGATTCGGGAACCGGGACTAGCGGGACCTATACGCAGTATTTT. The chain links TRBV4-3 to TRBJ2-3; 13 nucleotides match TRBD2. From germline, CDR1 is LGHNA and CDR2 YSLEER. This CDR3 is 19 amino acids long. Unmatched junction bases numbered 13, after V lost 0 bases and J lost 7 bases.